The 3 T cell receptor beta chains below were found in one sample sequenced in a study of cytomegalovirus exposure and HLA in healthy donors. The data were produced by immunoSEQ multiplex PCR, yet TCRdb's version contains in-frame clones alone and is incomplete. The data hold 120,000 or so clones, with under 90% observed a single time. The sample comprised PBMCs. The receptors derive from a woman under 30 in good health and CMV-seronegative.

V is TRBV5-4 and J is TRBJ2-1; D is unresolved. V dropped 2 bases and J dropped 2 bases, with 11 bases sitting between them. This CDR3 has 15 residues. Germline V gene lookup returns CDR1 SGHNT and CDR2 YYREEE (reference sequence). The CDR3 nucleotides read TGTGCCAGCAGCTTTGGCGCTAGGACCTACAATGAGCAGTTCTTC. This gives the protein CASSFGARTYNEQFF.

CDR3 in DNA: TGTGCCAGCGGTCTGGCGGGAGTAGAGACCCAGTACTTC. Translation gives CASGLAGVETQYF. The chain recombines TRBV11-2 with TRBJ2-5; 7 bases align to TRBD2. V was clipped by 8 bases and J by 4 bases; unmatched bases: 7. The CDR3 loop spans 13 amino acids. The germline V gene encodes CDR1 SGHAT and CDR2 FQNNGV.

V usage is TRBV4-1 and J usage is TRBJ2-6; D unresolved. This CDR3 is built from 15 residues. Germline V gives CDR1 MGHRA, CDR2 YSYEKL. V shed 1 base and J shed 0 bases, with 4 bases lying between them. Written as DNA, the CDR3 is TGCGCCAGCAGCCAAGTTAACTCTGGGGCCAACGTCCTGACTTTC. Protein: CASSQVNSGANVLTF.